This T cell receptor beta chain originates from a study of T cells in Graves' hyperthyroidism and ophthalmopathy. Findings and caveats of the study: Most thyroid clonotypes that were expanded above 0.001 also turned up in blood.

The source material, RNA transcripts, was used to amplify TCR beta CDR3 regions. First-round RT-PCR targeting the TCR CDR3 was performed with the HTBI primer set. Each CDR3 protein is one row after TCRdb ran MiXCR on the multiplex PCR reads. The profile shows around 520,000 distinct CDR3 sequences, around a quarter of them singletons. Germline CDR1 and CDR2: SQVTM and ANQGSEA. V lost 2 bases and J 3 bases, leaving 10 bases between the germline ends. There are 13 residues in the CDR3. This clonotype came up many times. Antigen unknown. This clonotype was obtained from a woman under 40 with Graves' ophthalmopathy. Sequences were obtained from blood. The J gene is TRBJ1-1, the V gene TRBV29-1, with D perhaps matching TRBD1 (5 bases). CDR3 sequence (DNA): TGCAGCGTTGAAACGGGAGGGGACACTGAAGCTTTCTTT. Translation: CSVETGGDTEAFF.